The entry that follows covers one T cell receptor beta chain sequence. The source of the sample is a study of blood T cell repertoires in COVID-19. On the study more broadly: T cells, B-cell-depleted T cells, or PBMCs provided the cDNA or gDNA that served as material.

Cohort allocation depended upon clinical history that participants reported. Recovered participants had two consecutive negative NP/OP PCR tests, healthcare professional clearance, or symptom resolution. This CDR3 region has 13 residues. Germline values: CDR1 SNHLY, CDR2 FYNNEI. Trimming took 9 bases from V and 2 from J, leaving 13 bases between them. Authors' analysis steps: Scientists estimated how many nucleated cells there were by amplifying reference gene primers. Here immunoSEQ multiplex PCR was the method, and the copy in TCRdb shows in-frame clones only, minus some. The DNA gave D and trimming, while V, J and clone size come from that table. Altogether 150,000 to 200,000 clones are present, more than 70% being singletons, with the ten largest covering about 5.6%.

The sequence came from a man aged 35 to 55 who had recovered from COVID-19. The specimen was PBMCs or T cells enriched from blood (not recorded which). The chain employs TRBV2 and TRBJ1-2; possible D gene TRBD1, 5 bases. This CDR3 reads CASQNTGNYGYTF. As DNA, the CDR3 is TGTGCCAGTCAGAATACAGGAAACTATGGCTACACCTTC.